What follows describes a single T cell receptor beta chain. The sample is drawn from a study of cytomegalovirus exposure and HLA in healthy donors. Nominal health characterized the donors when sampled, though unrecorded immune exposures were likely. This PCR relied on a set of 60 Vbeta primers and 13 Jbeta primers. Assay: immunoSEQ multiplex PCR; the TCRdb copy retains only in-frame clones and omits some. The data show 100,000 to 150,000 clones, about four fifths seen once. The source of this sequence is a man aged 40-49 years in good health and CMV-seronegative. The source material was PBMCs.

The CDR3 DNA sequence: TGTGCCAGCAGCTTTATCTCTAACTATGGCTACACCTTC. This sequence encodes CASSFISNYGYTF. The chain has TRBV7-2 and TRBJ1-2; D gene unclear. V lost 3 bases and J lost 0, with 5 bases in between. Germline lookup yields CDR1 SGHTA and CDR2 FQGNSA. CDR3 length equals 13 residues.